A single T cell receptor beta chain is shown here with its context. This sample stems from a study of T cell responses to AZD1222 COVID-19 vaccine. This CDR3 is built from 14 residues. Trimming cost V 6 bases and J 5 bases, with 16 bases left between them. Germline values: CDR1 MNHEY, CDR2 SVGAGI. The protocol was immunoSEQ multiplex PCR, while the TCRdb copy is restricted to in-frame clones and leaves out a portion. The table shows over 110,000 clones, with 85% to 95% occurring only once. The sequence was obtained from an adult in good health. Sample: peripheral blood, taken on day 0 of AZD1222 vaccination. V and J are TRBV6-5 and TRBJ1-2, with D uncertain. CDR3 in amino acids: CASSLDSTVYGYTF. CDR3 bases: TGTGCCAGCAGCCTCGATAGCACCGTTTATGGCTACACCTTC.